The 24 T cell receptor beta chains in this list originate from one sample, sequenced in a study of radiotherapy plus CTLA-4 blockade in lung cancer. Produced via immunoSEQ multiplex PCR; TCRdb's table is partial and in-frame only. Seen here are about 49,000 clones, around 83% observed once, and the top ten hold approximately 30%. The starting material was peripheral blood, obtained from a patient treated with radiotherapy plus ipilimumab. Source of these receptors: a human donor with non-small cell lung cancer whose response to radiotherapy plus ipilimumab could not be evaluated.

V is TRBV5-1 and J is TRBJ1-4; 8 bases line up with TRBD1. The CDR3 contains 15 residues. Germline CDR1 reads SGHRS; CDR2 reads YFSETQ. Trimming took 0 bases from V and 6 from J; bases not matched to a gene: 4. Here the CDR3 DNA reads TGCGCCAGCAGCTTGGCCGGACAGGGTGATGAAAAACTGTTTTTT. Translation: CASSLAGQGDEKLFF.

This chain links TRBV18 with TRBJ2-7; 10 nucleotides match TRBD2. CDR1 and CDR2 from the germline V gene are KGHSH and LQKENI. This CDR3 has 15 residues. The V segment lost 6 bases and the J segment 0 bases; nucleotides outside the gene matches: 5. CDR3 sequence (DNA): TGTGCCAGCTCCCCGACTAGCGGGCCCTCCTACGAGCAGTACTTC. Translated: CASSPTSGPSYEQYF.

This rearrangement joins TRBV6-5 to TRBJ1-2, with D possibly TRBD1 on 6 matching bases. Trimming pared 2 bases from V and 8 bases from J, leaving 18 bases between. CDR1 is MNHEY, CDR2 SVGAGI, per germline. This CDR3 spans 15 amino acids. CDR3 in DNA: TGTGCCAGCAGTTACACAGGCTATACAGGGTTCGGCTACACCTTC. It encodes CASSYTGYTGFGYTF.

CDR3 amino acids: CASSLDRTGGSSSLYEQYF. CDR3 DNA: TGTGCCAGCAGTTTAGATCGGACAGGGGGCTCTTCAAGCCTCTACGAGCAGTACTTC. The genes are TRBV28 and TRBJ2-7; 11 bases line up with TRBD1. V shed 2 bases, J shed 3 bases, and the junction held 15 bases outside the gene matches. Germline CDR1 reads MDHEN; CDR2 reads SYDVKM. The CDR3 covers 19 residues.

V usage is TRBV28 and J usage is TRBJ1-1, with no clear D. This CDR3 spans 12 amino acids. V was shortened by 1 base and J by 11 bases, with 11 bases between the two germline ends. Germline V gene data show CDR1 as MDHEN and CDR2 as SYDVKM. The CDR3 region is CASSLFVPPAFF. The CDR3 DNA reads as TGTGCCAGCAGTTTATTTGTCCCCCCGGCTTTCTTT.

This chain uses TRBV5-6 with TRBJ2-7; 7 nucleotides agree with TRBD1. Germline CDR1 and CDR2: SGHDT and YYEEEE. Unmatched junction bases numbered 9, after V lost 3 bases and J lost 6 bases. This CDR3 comprises 14 residues. CDR3 DNA: TGTGCCAGCAGCTCTTACGACAGGGTACGCGAGCAGTACTTC. Amino acid sequence: CASSSYDRVREQYF.

The rearrangement joins TRBV5-1 to TRBJ1-4; D is unresolved. The CDR3 length is 13 residues. The germline CDR1 and CDR2 sequences are SGHRS and YFSETQ. V was cut by 2 bases and J by 5 bases, with 7 bases left in between. CDR3 sequence reads: CASSFGANEKLFF. The DNA of the CDR3 is TGCGCCAGCAGCTTTGGAGCGAATGAAAAACTGTTTTTT.

The rearrangement links TRBV18 to TRBJ2-7; 10 nucleotides align to TRBD2. The CDR3 contains 13 residues. With V trimmed by 2 bases and J by 5 bases, 0 bases remained unmatched. From germline, CDR1 is KGHSH and CDR2 LQKENI. Here the CDR3 reads CASSPGTSDEQYF. For the CDR3, the DNA is TGTGCCAGCTCACCAGGGACTAGCGACGAGCAGTACTTC.

The chain joins TRBV7-2 to TRBJ2-1; no firm D call. The V and J ends lost 5 bases and 6 bases respectively, with 8 bases between them. The CDR3 totals 12 residues. In germline, CDR1 is SGHTA, CDR2 FQGNSA. CDR3 amino acids: CASSDFFNEQFF. The CDR3 DNA reads as TGTGCCAGCAGCGACTTTTTCAATGAGCAGTTCTTC.

This clone has just one count. This chain connects TRBV7-2 to TRBJ2-7, with 10 bases identical to TRBD2. V shed 5 bases, J shed 4 bases, and the junction held 5 bases outside the gene matches. The CDR3 is 14 amino acids. Germline CDR1 is SGHTA and CDR2 is FQGNSA. The DNA for the CDR3 is TGTGCCAGCAGCCAAGCGGGAGGGCCTTACGAGCAGTACTTC. This sequence encodes CASSQAGGPYEQYF.

The rearrangement links TRBV19 to TRBJ1-5, with D perhaps matching TRBD1 (5 bases). The germline V and J ends were trimmed by 7 bases and 12 bases, with 19 bases remaining between them. The CDR3 loop spans 13 amino acids. Germline CDR1 and CDR2: LNHDA and SQIVND (reference sequence). The CDR3 loop is CASTLSRQGHQHF. In DNA, the CDR3 is TGTGCCAGTACCCTTTCTCGGCAGGGCCACCAGCATTTT.

The rearrangement links TRBV28 to TRBJ1-1, with D possibly TRBD1 on 5 matching bases. Deletions cut 6 bases from V and 1 base from J, with 12 bases between. Germline-derived CDR1 and CDR2 are MDHEN and SYDVKM. CDR3 length equals 14 residues. CDR3 protein: CASSLRGGNTEAFF. CDR3 DNA sequence: TGTGCCAGCAGCCTCCGGGGGGGGAACACTGAAGCTTTCTTT.

This clone has a single count. This chain links TRBV29-1 with TRBJ2-1; 9 positions match TRBD2. The V segment lost 6 bases and the J segment 7 bases; nucleotides outside the gene matches: 10. This CDR3 comprises 14 residues. The germline V gene encodes CDR1 SQVTM and CDR2 ANQGSEA. The CDR3 DNA sequence: TGCAGCGTCTCACGATTAGCGGGAGAAAATGAGCAGTTCTTC. The encoded protein is CSVSRLAGENEQFF.

This clone has only one observation. The rearrangement links TRBV7-2 to TRBJ1-5; D gene unclear. CDR1 is SGHTA, CDR2 FQGNSA, per germline. V was pared by 3 bases and J by 1 base, with 7 bases between. CDR3 length equals 14 residues. Here the CDR3 DNA reads TGTGCCAGCAGCTTCTACGAAAGCAATCAGCCCCAGCATTTT. Its translation is CASSFYESNQPQHF. The whole variable domain, remainder taken from reference TRBV7-2 and TRBJ1-5, is GAGVSQSPSNKVTEKGKDVELRCDPISGHTALYWYRQSLGQGLEFLIYFQGNSAPDKSGLPSDRFSAERTGGSVSTLTIQRTQQEDSAVYLCASSFYESNQPQHFGDGTRLSIL.

DNA of the CDR3: TGTGCCAGCAGCTCACGACAGGGGTATACTTCTTCACCCCTCCACTTT. The encoded protein is CASSSRQGYTSSPLHF. The chain combines TRBV11-2 with TRBJ1-6, with 8 bases fitting TRBD1. The germline CDR1 and CDR2 sequences are SGHAT and FQNNGV. V was pared by 4 bases and J by 9 bases, with 11 bases of the junction left unmatched. This CDR3 has 16 amino acids. Based on the CDR3 plus reference TRBV11-2 and TRBJ1-6, the full variable domain is EAGVAQSPRYKIIEKRQSVAFWCNPISGHATLYWYQQILGQGPKLLIQFQNNGVVDDSQLPKDRFSAERLKGVDSTLKIQPAKLEDSAVYLCASSSRQGYTSSPLHFGNGTRLTVT.

The J gene is TRBJ2-1, the V gene TRBV9, with D perhaps TRBD1 (6 bases). V dropped 1 base and J dropped 2 bases, with 13 bases sitting between them. CDR1 and CDR2 from the germline V gene are SGDLS and YYNGEE. The CDR3 is 16 amino acids. CDR3 nucleotides: TGTGCCAGCAGCGTAACTGGACAGCCTGCCTACAATGAGCAGTTCTTC. Encoded protein: CASSVTGQPAYNEQFF.

The table lists this clone with a few counts. The chain recombines TRBV5-1 with TRBJ2-2, with 7 bases identical to TRBD1. This CDR3 is 16 amino acids long. V lost 3 bases to trimming and J lost 1 base; unmatched junction nucleotides: 6. Germline CDR1 is SGHRS and CDR2 is YFSETQ. CDR3 coding DNA: TGCGCCAGCAGCTCATTCGGGACAGAGAACACCGGGGAGCTGTTTTTT. Translating it yields CASSSFGTENTGELFF.

This chain uses TRBV30 with TRBJ1-2, with 7 bases that match TRBD1. Per germline, CDR1 GTSNPN and CDR2 SVGIG (reference sequence). The CDR3 covers 15 residues. The V and J ends lost 0 bases and 4 bases, in that order; junction bases with no gene match: 8. The chain's CDR3 is CAWSVAGTVAYGYTF. The CDR3 nucleotides are TGTGCCTGGAGTGTCGCGGGGACAGTCGCCTATGGCTACACCTTC.

V and J are TRBV6-6 and TRBJ2-7; D call uncertain. The germline CDR1 and CDR2 sequences are MNHNY and SVGAGI (reference sequence). The germline V and J ends were trimmed by 7 bases and 0 bases, with 7 bases remaining between them. The CDR3 sequence is 12 residues long. The DNA for the CDR3 is TGTGCCAGCAAAGTGAGCTCCTACGAGCAGTACTTC. It codes for CASKVSSYEQYF.

The V call is TRBV6-1, the J call TRBJ2-3, with D possibly TRBD1 on 6 matching bases. The CDR3 is 14 amino acids. The germline CDR1 and CDR2 sequences are MNHNS and SASEGT. Trimming cost V 6 bases and J 6 bases, with 16 bases left between them. CDR3 sequence: CASSVQGFQDTQYF. Here the CDR3 DNA reads TGTGCCAGCAGCGTACAGGGTTTTCAGGATACGCAGTATTTT.

The rearrangement uses TRBV16 and TRBJ1-1; TRBD1 agrees at 10 bases. The CDR3 is 16 residues long. The V and J ends lost 2 bases and 5 bases, in that order; junction bases with no gene match: 8. Germline CDR1 KGHSY, CDR2 FQNENV. The CDR3 is CASSQTPGQGWTEAFF. As DNA, the CDR3 is TGTGCCAGCAGCCAAACACCGGGACAGGGGTGGACTGAAGCTTTCTTT. Combining the CDR3 with reference TRBV16 and TRBJ1-1 gives the whole variable domain GEEVAQTPKHLVRGEGQKAKLYCAPIKGHSYVFWYQQVLKNEFKFLISFQNENVFDETGMPKERFSAKCLPNSPCSLEIQATKLEDSAVYFCASSQTPGQGWTEAFFGQGTRLTVV.

V is TRBV7-8 and J is TRBJ1-2, with D possibly TRBD1 on 6 matching bases. The CDR3 sequence is 14 residues long. V gave up 1 base and J gave up 6 bases, with 12 bases separating them. From germline, CDR1 is SGHVS and CDR2 FQNEAQ. The CDR3 sequence: CASSLEQGVDGYTF. The CDR3 nucleotides read TGTGCCAGCAGCTTAGAACAGGGAGTCGATGGCTACACCTTC.

The V call is TRBV18, the J call TRBJ2-6; perhaps TRBD1 as D (6 bases). Germline assignment: CDR1 KGHSH and CDR2 LQKENI. The length of the CDR3 is 17 residues. V gave up 2 bases and J gave up 0 bases, with 11 bases separating them. CDR3 sequence reads: CASSPWTDSSGANVLTF. The CDR3, as DNA: TGTGCCAGCTCACCATGGACAGATAGCTCTGGGGCCAACGTCCTGACTTTC.

The chain is built from TRBV7-2 and TRBJ1-2; D is unresolved. Germline CDR1 is SGHTA and CDR2 is FQGNSA. This CDR3 region has 13 residues. V shed 3 bases and J shed 4 bases, with 9 bases lying between them. The CDR3 reads CASSFLGSYGYTF. CDR3 nucleotides: TGTGCCAGCAGCTTCCTAGGGAGCTATGGCTACACCTTC.